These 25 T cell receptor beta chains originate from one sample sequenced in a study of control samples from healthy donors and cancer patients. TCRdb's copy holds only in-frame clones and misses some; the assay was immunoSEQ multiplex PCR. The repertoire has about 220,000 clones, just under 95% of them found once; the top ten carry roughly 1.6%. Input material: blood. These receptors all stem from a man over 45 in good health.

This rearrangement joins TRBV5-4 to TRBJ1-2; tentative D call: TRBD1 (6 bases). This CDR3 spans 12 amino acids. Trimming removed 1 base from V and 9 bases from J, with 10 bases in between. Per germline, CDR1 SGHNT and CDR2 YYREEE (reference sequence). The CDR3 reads CASSLWQGSYTF. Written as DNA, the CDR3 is TGTGCCAGCAGCTTGTGGCAGGGGAGCTACACCTTC. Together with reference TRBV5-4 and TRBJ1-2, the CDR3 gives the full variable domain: ETGVTQSPTHLIKTRGQQVTLRCSSQSGHNTVSWYQQALGQGPQFIFQYYREEENGRGNFPPRFSGLQFPNYSSELNVNALELDDSALYLCASSLWQGSYTFGSGTRLTVV.

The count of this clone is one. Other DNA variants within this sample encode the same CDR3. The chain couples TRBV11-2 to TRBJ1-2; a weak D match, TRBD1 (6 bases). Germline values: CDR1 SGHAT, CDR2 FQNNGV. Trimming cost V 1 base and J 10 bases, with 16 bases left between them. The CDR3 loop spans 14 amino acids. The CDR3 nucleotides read TGTGCCAGCAGCTTAGGAGGGGCGGGGGCCCACTACACCTTC. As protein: CASSLGGAGAHYTF.

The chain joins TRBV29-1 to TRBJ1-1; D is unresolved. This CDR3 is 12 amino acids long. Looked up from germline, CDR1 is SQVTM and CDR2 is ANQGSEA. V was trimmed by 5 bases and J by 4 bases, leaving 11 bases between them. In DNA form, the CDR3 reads TGCAGCGTTCACCGAGGAGGCACTGAAGCTTTCTTT. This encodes CSVHRGGTEAFF.

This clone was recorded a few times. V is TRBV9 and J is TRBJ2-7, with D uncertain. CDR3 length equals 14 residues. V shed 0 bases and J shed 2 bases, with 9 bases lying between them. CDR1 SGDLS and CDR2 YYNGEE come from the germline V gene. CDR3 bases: TGTGCCAGCAGCGTAGCGGCTAAACCCTACGAGCAGTACTTC. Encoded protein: CASSVAAKPYEQYF.

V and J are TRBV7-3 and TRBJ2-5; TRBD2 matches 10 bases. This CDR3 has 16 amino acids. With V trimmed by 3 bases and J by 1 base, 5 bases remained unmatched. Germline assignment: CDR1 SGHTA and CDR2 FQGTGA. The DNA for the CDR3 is TGTGCCAGCAGCTTCACTAGCGGGGAGCTCCAAGAGACCCAGTACTTC. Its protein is CASSFTSGELQETQYF. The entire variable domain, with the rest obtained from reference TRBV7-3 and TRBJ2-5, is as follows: GAGVSQTPSNKVTEKGKYVELRCDPISGHTALYWYRQSLGQGPEFLIYFQGTGAADDSGLPNDRFFAVRPEGSVSTLKIQRTERGDSAVYLCASSFTSGELQETQYFGPGTRLLVL.

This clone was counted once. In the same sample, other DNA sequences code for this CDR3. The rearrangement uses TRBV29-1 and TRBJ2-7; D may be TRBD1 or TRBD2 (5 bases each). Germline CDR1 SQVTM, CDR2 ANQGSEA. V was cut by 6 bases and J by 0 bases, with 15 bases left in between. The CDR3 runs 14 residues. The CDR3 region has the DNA TGCAGCGTGGGGGTGGGGCCGAGCTCCTACGAGCAGTACTTC. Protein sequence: CSVGVGPSSYEQYF.

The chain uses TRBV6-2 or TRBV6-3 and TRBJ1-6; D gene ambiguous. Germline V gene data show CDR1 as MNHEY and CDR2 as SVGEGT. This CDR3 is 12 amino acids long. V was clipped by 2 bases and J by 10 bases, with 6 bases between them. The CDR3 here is CASSYIRSPLHF. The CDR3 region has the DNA TGTGCCAGCAGTTACATTCGGTCACCCCTCCACTTT.

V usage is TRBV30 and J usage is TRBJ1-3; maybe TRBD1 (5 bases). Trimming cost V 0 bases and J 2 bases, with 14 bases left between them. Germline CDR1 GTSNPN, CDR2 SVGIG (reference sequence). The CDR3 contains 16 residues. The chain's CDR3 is CAWSVRSGLTGNTIYF. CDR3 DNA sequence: TGTGCCTGGAGTGTACGATCAGGGTTGACTGGAAACACCATATATTTT.

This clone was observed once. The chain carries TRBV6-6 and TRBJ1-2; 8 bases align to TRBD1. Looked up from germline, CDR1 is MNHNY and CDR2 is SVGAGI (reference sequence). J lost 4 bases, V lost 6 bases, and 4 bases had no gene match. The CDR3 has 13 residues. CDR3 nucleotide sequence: TGTGCCAGCAGGGACAGGGAACGCTATGGCTACACCTTC. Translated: CASRDRERYGYTF.

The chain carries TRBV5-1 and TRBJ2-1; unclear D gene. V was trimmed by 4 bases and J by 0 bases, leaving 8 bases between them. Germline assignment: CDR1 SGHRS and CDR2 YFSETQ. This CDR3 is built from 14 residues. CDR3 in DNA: TGCGCCAGCAGCCCAGGAAGCTCCTACAATGAGCAGTTCTTC. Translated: CASSPGSSYNEQFF.

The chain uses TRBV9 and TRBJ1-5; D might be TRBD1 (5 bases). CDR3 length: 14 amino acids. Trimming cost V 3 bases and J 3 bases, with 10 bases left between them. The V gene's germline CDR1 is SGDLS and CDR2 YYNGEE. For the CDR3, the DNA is TGTGCCAGCAGCGCGCGGGACTCCAATCAGCCCCAGCATTTT. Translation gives CASSARDSNQPQHF.

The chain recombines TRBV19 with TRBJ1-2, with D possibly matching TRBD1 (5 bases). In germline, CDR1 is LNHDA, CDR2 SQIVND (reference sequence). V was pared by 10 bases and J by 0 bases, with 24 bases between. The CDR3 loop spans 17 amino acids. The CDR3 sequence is CATTGTRAARANYGYTF. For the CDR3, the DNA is TGTGCCACAACCGGGACGCGTGCTGCAAGAGCTAACTATGGCTACACCTTC. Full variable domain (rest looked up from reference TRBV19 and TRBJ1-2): DGGITQSPKYLFRKEGQNVTLSCEQNLNHDAMYWYRQDPGQGLRLIYYSQIVNDFQKGDIAEGYSVSREKKESFPLTVTSAQKNPTAFYLCATTGTRAARANYGYTFGSGTRLTVV.

The CDR3 DNA is TGTGCCAGCAGCGTAGGGCAGGACCGCTACGAGCAGTACTTC. Encoded protein: CASSVGQDRYEQYF. The gene calls are TRBV9 and TRBJ2-7, with unresolved D. The CDR3 loop spans 14 amino acids. The germline CDR1 and CDR2 sequences are SGDLS and YYNGEE. Trimming left V 0 bases short and J 3 bases short, with 10 bases between.

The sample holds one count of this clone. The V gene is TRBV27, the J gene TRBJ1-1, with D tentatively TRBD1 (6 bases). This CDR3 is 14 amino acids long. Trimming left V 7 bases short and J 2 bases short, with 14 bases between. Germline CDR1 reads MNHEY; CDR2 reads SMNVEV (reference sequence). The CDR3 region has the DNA TGTGCCAGCACCGTCCTGGGGGCTAACACTGAAGCTTTCTTT. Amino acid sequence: CASTVLGANTEAFF.

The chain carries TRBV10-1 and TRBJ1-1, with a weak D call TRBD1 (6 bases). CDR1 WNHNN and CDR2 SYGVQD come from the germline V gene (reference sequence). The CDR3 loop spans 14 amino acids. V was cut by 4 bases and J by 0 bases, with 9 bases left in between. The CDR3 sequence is CASSADRMNTEAFF. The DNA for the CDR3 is TGCGCCAGCAGTGCAGACAGGATGAACACTGAAGCTTTCTTT.

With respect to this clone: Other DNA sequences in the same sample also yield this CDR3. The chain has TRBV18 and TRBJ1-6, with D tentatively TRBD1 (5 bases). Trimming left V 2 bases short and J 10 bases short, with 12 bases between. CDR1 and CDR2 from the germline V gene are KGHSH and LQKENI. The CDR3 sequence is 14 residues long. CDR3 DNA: TGTGCCAGCTCACCAGGGACTGGGAACTCACCCCTCCACTTT. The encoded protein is CASSPGTGNSPLHF.

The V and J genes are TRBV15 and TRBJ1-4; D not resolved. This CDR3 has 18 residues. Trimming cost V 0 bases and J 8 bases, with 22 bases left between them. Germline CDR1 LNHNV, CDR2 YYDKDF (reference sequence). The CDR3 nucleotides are TGTGCCACCAGCAGAGATCTCCAGGACGACCACTATAGGGAAAAACTGTTTTTT. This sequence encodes CATSRDLQDDHYREKLFF.

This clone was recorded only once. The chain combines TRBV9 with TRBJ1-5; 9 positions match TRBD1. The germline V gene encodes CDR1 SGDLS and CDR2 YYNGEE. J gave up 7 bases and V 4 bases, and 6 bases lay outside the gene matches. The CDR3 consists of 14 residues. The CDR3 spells CASSPGDRDQPQHF. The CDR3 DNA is TGTGCCAGCAGCCCCGGGGACAGGGACCAGCCCCAGCATTTT.

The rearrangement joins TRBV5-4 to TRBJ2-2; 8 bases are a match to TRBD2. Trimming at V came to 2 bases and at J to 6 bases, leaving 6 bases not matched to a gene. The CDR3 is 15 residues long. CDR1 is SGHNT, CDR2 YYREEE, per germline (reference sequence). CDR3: CASSLAGAVPGELFF. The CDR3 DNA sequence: TGTGCCAGCAGCTTAGCGGGGGCGGTCCCCGGGGAGCTGTTTTTT.

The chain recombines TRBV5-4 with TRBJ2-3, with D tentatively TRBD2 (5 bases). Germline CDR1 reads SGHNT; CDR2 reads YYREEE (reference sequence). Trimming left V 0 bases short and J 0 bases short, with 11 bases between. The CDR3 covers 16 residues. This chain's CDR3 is CASSLGELTSTDTQYF. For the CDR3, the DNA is TGTGCCAGCAGCTTGGGGGAGTTGACTAGCACAGATACGCAGTATTTT. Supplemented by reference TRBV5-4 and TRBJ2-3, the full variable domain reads ETGVTQSPTHLIKTRGQQVTLRCSSQSGHNTVSWYQQALGQGPQFIFQYYREEENGRGNFPPRFSGLQFPNYSSELNVNALELDDSALYLCASSLGELTSTDTQYFGPGTRLTVL.

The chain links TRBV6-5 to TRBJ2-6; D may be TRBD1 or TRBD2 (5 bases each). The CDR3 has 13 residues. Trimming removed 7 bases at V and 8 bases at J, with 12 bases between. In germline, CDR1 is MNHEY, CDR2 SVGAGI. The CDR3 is CASKNPGPNVLTF. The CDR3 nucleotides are TGTGCCAGCAAGAACCCGGGGCCCAACGTCCTGACTTTC.

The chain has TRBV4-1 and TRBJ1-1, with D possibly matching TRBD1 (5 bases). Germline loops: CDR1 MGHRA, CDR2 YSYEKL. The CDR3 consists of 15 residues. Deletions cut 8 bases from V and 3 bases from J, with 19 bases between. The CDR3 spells CASSKGAGIDTEAFF. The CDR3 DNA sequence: TGCGCCAGCTCAAAAGGGGCGGGGATCGACACTGAAGCTTTCTTT.

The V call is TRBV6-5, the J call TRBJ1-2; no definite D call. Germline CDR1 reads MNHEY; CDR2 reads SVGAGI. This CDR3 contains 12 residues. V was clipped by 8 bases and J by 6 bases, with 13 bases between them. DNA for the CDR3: TGTGCCAGCCTGGATATTCGCAATGGCTACACCTTC. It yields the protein CASLDIRNGYTF.

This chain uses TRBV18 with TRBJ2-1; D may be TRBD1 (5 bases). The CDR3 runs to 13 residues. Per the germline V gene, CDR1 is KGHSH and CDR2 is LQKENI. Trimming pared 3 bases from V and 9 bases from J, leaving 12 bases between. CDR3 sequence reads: CASSPLLRGEQFF. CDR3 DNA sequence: TGTGCCAGCTCACCCCTCTTAAGGGGTGAGCAGTTCTTC.

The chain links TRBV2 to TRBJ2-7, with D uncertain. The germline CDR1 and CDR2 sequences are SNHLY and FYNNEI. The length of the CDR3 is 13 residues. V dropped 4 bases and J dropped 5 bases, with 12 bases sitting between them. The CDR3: CASSVDLGNEQYF. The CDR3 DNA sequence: TGTGCCAGCAGTGTTGACTTGGGTAACGAGCAGTACTTC.